This T cell receptor beta chain was profiled in a study of CD8 T cells in ankylosing spondylitis. Findings and caveats of the study: Peripheral blood samples showed relatively rare disease-linked clones, and these clones were CD8+. Fewer than 10 highly homologous variants made up a TCR beta motif that seemed to typify ankylosing spondylitis blood.

Quantitative 5'-RACE was performed with molecular barcodes, and it yielded the TCR beta libraries. A single record per CDR3 protein comes from TCRdb applying MiXCR to the 5' RACE reads. The repertoire has a few hundred thousand distinct CDR3 sequences, 20% to 25% of them found once; the top ten carry about a sixth. This clonotype was picked up a small number of times. The antigen remains unidentified. The receptor's source is a male donor with ankylosing spondylitis. The sample comprised blood, either unsorted or a sorted T cell fraction (not recorded which).

CDR3 nucleotide sequence: TGCGCCAGCAGCACAAGTCCCAATGAGCAGTTCTTC. The encoded protein is CASSTSPNEQFF. The chain uses TRBV5-1 and TRBJ2-1; no definite D call. Germline V CDR1 and CDR2: SGHRS, YFSETQ. V was cut by 4 bases and J by 6 bases, with 8 bases left in between. This CDR3 is built from 12 residues.